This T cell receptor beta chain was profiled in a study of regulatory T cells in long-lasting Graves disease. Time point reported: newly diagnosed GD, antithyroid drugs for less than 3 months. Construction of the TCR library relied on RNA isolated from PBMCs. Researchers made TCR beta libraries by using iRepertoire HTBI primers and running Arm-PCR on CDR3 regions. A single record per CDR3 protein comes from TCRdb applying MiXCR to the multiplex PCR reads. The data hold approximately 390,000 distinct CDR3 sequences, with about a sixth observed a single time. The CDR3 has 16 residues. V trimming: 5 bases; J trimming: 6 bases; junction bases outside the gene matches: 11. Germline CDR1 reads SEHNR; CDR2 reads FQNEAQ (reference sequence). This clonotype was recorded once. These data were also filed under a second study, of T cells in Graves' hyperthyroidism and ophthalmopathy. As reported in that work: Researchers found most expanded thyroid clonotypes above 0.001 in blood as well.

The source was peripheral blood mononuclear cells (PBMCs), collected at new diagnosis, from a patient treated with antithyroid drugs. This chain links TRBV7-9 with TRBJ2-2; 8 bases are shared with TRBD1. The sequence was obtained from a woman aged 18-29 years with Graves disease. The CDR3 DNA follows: TGTGCCAGCAGCCATTCCGGGACAGGTTCTGCCGGGGAGCTGTTTTTT. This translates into CASSHSGTGSAGELFF.